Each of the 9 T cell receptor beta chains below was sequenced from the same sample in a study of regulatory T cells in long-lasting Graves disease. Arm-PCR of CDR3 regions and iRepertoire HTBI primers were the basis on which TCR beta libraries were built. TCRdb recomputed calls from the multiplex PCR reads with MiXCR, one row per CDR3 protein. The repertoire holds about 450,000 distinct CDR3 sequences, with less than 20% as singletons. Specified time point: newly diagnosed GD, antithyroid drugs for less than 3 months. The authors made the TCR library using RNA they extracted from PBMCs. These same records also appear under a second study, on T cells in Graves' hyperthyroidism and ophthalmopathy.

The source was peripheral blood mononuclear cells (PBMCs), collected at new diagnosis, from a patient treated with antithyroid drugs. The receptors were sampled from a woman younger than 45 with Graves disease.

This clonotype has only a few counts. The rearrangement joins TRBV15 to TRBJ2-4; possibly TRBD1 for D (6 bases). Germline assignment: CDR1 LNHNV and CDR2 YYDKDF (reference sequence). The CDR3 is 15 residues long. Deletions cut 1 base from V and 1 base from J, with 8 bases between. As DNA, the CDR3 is TGTGCCACCAGCAGAGTAGACAGGGCCAAAAACATTCAGTACTTC. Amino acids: CATSRVDRAKNIQYF. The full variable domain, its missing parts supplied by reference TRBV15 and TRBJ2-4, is DAMVIQNPRYQVTQFGKPVTLSCSQTLNHNVMYWYQQKSSQAPKLLFHYYDKDFNNEADTPDNFQSRRPNTSFCFLDIRSPGLGDTAMYLCATSRVDRAKNIQYFGAGTRLSVL.

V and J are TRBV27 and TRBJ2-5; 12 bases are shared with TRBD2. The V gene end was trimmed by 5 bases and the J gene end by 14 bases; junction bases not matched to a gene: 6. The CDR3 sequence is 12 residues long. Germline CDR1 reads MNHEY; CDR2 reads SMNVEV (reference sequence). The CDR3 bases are TGTGCCAGCAGTCGCCCTAGCGGGAGGGCATACTTC. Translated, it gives CASSRPSGRAYF.

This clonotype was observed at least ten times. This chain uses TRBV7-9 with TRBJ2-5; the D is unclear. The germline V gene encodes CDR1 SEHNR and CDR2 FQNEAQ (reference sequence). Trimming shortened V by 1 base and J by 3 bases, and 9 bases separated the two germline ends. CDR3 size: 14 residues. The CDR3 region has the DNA TGTGCCAGCAGCTTAGGGCTAGAGGAAGAGACCCAGTACTTC. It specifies CASSLGLEEETQYF.

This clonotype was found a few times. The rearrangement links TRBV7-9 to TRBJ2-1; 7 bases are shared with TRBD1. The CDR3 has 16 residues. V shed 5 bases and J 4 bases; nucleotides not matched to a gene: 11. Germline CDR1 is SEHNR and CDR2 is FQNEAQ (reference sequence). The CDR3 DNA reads TGTGCCAGCAGCCGCCTTTTTGAACAGGGGTACAATGAGCAGTTCTTC. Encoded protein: CASSRLFEQGYNEQFF.

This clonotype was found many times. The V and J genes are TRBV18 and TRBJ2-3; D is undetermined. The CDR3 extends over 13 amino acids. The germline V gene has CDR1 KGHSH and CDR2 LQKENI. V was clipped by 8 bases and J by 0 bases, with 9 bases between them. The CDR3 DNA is TGTGCCAGCAGCCCTCAGAGCACAGATACGCAGTATTTT. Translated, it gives CASSPQSTDTQYF.

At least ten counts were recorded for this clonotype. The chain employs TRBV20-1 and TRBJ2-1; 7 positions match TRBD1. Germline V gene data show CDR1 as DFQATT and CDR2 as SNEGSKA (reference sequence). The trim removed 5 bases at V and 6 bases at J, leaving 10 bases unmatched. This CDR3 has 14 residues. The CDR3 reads CSAVPGTDSNEQFF. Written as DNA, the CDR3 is TGCAGTGCTGTCCCCGGGACAGATAGCAATGAGCAGTTCTTC.

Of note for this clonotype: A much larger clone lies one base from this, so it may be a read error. The CDR3 loop is CASRHGPGGEQYF. CDR3 sequence (DNA): TGTGCCAGCAGGCATGGGCCGGGCGGTGAGCAGTACTTC. The rearrangement joins TRBV2 to TRBJ2-7; D is ambiguous. V was clipped by 6 bases and J by 7 bases, with 16 bases between them. The germline V gene has CDR1 SNHLY and CDR2 FYNNEI. This CDR3 comprises 13 residues.

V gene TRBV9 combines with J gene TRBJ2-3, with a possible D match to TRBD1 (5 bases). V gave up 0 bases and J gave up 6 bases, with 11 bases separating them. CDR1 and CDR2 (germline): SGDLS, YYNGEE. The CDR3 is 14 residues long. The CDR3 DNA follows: TGTGCCAGCAGCGTAGCTTGGACAAAGGATACGCAGTATTTT. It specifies CASSVAWTKDTQYF.

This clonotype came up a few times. The chain's CDR3 is CASSRGLGTGELFF. Written as DNA, the CDR3 is TGCGCCAGCAGCCGGGGACTGGGCACCGGGGAGCTGTTTTTT. J is TRBJ2-2 and V is TRBV4-3; tentative D call: TRBD2 (6 bases). V gave up 4 bases and J gave up 4 bases, with 10 bases separating them. The germline CDR1 and CDR2 sequences are LGHNA and YSLEER. This CDR3 has 14 amino acids.